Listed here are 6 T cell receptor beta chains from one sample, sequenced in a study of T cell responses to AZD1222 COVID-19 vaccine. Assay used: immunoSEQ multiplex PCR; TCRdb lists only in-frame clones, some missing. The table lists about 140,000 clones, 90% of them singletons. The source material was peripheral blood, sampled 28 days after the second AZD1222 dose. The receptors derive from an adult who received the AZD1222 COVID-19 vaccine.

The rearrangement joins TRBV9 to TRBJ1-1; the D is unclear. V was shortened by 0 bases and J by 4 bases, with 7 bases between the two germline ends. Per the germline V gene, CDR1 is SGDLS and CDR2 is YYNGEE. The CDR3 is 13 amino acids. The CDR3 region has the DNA TGTGCCAGCAGCGTAGTGGCGGCCACTGAAGCTTTCTTT. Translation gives CASSVVAATEAFF.

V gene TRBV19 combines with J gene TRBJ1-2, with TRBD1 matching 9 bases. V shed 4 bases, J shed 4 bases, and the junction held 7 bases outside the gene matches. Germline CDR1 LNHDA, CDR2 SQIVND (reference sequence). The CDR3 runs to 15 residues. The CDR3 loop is CASSKQGADAYGYTF. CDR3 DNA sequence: TGTGCCAGTAGTAAACAGGGGGCGGATGCCTATGGCTACACCTTC.

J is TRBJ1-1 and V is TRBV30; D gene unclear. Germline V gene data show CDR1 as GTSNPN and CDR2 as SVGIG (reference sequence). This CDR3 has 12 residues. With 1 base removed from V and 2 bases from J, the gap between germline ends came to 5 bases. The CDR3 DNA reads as TGTGCCTGGAGTGGTCAAAACACTGAAGCTTTCTTT. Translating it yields CAWSGQNTEAFF.

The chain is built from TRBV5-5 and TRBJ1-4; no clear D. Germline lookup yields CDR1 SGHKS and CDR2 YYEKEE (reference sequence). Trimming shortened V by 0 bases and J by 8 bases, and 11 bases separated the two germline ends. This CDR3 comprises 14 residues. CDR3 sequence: CASSLGGIGEKLFF. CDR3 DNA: TGTGCCAGCAGCTTGGGAGGAATCGGGGAAAAACTGTTTTTT.

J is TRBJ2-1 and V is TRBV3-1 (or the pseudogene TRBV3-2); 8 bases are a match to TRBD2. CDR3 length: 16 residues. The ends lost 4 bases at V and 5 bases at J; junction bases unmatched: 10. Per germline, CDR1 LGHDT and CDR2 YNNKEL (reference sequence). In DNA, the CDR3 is TGTGCCAGCAGCCCCCTGGGGACTAGGGTCCACAATGAGCAGTTCTTC. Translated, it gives CASSPLGTRVHNEQFF.

In DNA, the CDR3 is TGTGCCAGTACTAGTATAGGACCCCCCTACGAGCAGTACTTC. Its protein is CASTSIGPPYEQYF. This sequence joins TRBV19 and TRBJ2-7; D unclear. Trimming took 7 bases from V and 2 from J, leaving 15 bases between them. The V gene's germline CDR1 is LNHDA and CDR2 SQIVND (reference sequence). This CDR3 has 14 amino acids.